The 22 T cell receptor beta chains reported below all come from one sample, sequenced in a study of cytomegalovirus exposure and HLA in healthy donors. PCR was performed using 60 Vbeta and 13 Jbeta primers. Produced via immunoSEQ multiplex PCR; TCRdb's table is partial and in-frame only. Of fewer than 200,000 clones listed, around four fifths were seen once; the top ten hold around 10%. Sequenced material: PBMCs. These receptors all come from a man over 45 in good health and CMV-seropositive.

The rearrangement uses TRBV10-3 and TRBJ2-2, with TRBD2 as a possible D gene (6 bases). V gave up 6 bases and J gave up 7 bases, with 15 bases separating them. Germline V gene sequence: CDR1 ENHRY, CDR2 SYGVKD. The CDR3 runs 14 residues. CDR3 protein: CAISPNGRDGELFF. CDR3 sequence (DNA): TGTGCCATCAGCCCTAACGGGCGGGACGGGGAGCTGTTTTTT.

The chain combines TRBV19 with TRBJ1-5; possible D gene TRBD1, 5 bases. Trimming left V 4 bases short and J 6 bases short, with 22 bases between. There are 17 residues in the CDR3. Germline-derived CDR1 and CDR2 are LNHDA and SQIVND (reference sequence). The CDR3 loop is CASSTQGGVRFFQPQHF. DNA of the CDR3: TGTGCCAGTAGTACCCAAGGAGGGGTTAGATTTTTTCAGCCCCAGCATTTT. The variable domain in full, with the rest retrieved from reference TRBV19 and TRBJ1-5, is DGGITQSPKYLFRKEGQNVTLSCEQNLNHDAMYWYRQDPGQGLRLIYYSQIVNDFQKGDIAEGYSVSREKKESFPLTVTSAQKNPTAFYLCASSTQGGVRFFQPQHFGDGTRLSIL.

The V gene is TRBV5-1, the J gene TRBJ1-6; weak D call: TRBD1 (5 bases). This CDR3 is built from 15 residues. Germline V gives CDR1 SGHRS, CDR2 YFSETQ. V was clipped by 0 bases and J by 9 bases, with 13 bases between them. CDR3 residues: CASSLESGQGSPLHF. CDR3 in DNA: TGCGCCAGCAGCTTGGAGTCAGGGCAGGGTTCACCCCTCCACTTT. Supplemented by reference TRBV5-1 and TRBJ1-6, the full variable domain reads KAGVTQTPRYLIKTRGQQVTLSCSPISGHRSVSWYQQTPGQGLQFLFEYFSETQRNKGNFPGRFSGRQFSNSRSEMNVSTLELGDSALYLCASSLESGQGSPLHFGNGTRLTVT.

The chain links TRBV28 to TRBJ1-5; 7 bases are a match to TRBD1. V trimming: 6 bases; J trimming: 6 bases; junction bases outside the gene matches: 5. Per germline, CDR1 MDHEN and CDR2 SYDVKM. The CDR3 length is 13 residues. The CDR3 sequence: CASRGNRGQPQHF. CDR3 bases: TGTGCCAGCAGGGGGAACAGGGGTCAGCCCCAGCATTTT.

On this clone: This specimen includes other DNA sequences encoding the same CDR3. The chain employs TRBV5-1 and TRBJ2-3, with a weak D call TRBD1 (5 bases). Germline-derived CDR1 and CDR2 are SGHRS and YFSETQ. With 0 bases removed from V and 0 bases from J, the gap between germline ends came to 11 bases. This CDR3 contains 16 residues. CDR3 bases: TGCGCCAGCAGCTTGGCCGGGCAGGGAAGCACAGATACGCAGTATTTT. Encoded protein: CASSLAGQGSTDTQYF.

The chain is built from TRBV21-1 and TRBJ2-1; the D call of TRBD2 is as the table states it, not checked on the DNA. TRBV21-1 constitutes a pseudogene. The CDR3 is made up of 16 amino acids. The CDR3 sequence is CASSPNIAPAYNEQFF. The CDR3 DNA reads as TGTGCCAGCAGCCCCAATATAGCTCCCGCCTACAATGAGCAGTTCTTC.

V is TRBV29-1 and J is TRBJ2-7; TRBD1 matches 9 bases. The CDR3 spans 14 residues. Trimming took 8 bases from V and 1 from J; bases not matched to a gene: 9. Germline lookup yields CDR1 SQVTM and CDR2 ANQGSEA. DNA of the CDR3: TGCAGCCTTAAGACAGGGGGGGATTCCTACGAGCAGTACTTC. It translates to CSLKTGGDSYEQYF.

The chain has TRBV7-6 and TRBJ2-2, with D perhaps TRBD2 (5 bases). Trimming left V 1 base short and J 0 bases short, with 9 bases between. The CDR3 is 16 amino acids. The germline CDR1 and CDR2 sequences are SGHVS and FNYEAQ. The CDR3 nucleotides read TGTGCCAGCAGCTTAGGTCGAGGGACGAACACCGGGGAGCTGTTTTTT. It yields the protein CASSLGRGTNTGELFF.

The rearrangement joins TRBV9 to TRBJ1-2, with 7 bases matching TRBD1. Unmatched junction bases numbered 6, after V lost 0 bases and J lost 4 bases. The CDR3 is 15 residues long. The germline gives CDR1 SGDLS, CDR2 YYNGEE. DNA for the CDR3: TGTGCCAGCAGCGTAGAGGAGGGGGCAGGCTATGGCTACACCTTC. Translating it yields CASSVEEGAGYGYTF. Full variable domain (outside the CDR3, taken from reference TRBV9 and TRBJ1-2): DSGVTQTPKHLITATGQRVTLRCSPRSGDLSVYWYQQSLDQGLQFLIQYYNGEERAKGNILERFSAQQFPDLHSELNLSSLELGDSALYFCASSVEEGAGYGYTFGSGTRLTVV.

The CDR3 DNA reads TGTGCCAGCAGTGAATCACGAGCTAATCAGCCCCAGCATTTT. This translates into CASSESRANQPQHF. The genes are TRBV6-5 and TRBJ1-5; no clear D gene. V was trimmed by 5 bases and J by 4 bases, leaving 12 bases between them. Germline assignment: CDR1 MNHEY and CDR2 SVGAGI. The CDR3 consists of 14 residues.

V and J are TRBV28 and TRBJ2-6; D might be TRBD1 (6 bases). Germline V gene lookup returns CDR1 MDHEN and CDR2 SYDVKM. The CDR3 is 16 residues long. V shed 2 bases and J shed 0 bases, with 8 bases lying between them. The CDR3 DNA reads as TGTGCCAGCAGTTTAGCAGGGGTCTCTGGGGCCAACGTCCTGACTTTC. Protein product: CASSLAGVSGANVLTF.

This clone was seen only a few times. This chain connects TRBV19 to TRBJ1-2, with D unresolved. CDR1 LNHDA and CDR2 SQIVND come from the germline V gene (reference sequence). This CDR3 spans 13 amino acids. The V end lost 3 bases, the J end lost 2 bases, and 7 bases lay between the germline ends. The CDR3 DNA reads TGTGCCAGTAGTATGCGGCGCAACTATGGCTACACCTTC. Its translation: CASSMRRNYGYTF. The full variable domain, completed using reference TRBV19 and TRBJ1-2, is DGGITQSPKYLFRKEGQNVTLSCEQNLNHDAMYWYRQDPGQGLRLIYYSQIVNDFQKGDIAEGYSVSREKKESFPLTVTSAQKNPTAFYLCASSMRRNYGYTFGSGTRLTVV.

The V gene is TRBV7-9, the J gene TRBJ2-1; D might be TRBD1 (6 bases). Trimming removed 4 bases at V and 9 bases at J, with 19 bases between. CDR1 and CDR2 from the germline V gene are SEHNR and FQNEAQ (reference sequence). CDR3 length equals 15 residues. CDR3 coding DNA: TGTGCCAGCAGCTCCAGTCTCAGGGGACGAACTGAGCAGTTCTTC. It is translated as CASSSSLRGRTEQFF.

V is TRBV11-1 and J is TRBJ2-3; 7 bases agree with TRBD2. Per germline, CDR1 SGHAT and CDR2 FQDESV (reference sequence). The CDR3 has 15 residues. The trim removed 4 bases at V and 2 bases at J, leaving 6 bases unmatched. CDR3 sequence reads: CASSSRGVVTDTQYF. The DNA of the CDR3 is TGTGCCAGCAGCTCACGGGGGGTCGTCACAGATACGCAGTATTTT.

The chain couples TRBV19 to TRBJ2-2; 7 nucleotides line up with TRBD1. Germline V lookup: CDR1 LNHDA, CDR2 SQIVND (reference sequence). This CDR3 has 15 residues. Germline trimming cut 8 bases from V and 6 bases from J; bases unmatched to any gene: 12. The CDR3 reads CASRVRQGVSGELFF. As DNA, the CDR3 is TGTGCCAGTCGGGTCCGACAGGGAGTTTCCGGGGAGCTGTTTTTT.

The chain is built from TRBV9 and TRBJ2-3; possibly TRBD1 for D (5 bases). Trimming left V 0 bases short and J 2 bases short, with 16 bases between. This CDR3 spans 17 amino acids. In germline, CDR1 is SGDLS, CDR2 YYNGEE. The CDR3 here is CASSVERGKTTTDTQYF. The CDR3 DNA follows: TGTGCCAGCAGCGTAGAAAGGGGCAAAACCACCACAGATACGCAGTATTTT.

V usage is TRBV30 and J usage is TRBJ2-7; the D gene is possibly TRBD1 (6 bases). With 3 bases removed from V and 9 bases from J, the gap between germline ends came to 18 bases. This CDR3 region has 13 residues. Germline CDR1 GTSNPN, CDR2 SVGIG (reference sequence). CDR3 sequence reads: CAWRTPDSAPQYF. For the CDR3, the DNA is TGTGCCTGGAGAACCCCGGACAGTGCGCCGCAGTACTTC.

The CDR3 nucleotides are TGTGCCAGTTACAGATACGAGCAGTACTTC. Translated, it gives CASYRYEQYF. The V and J genes are TRBV13 and TRBJ2-7; D is ambiguous. Trimming removed 9 bases at V and 4 bases at J, with 7 bases between. Looked up from germline, CDR1 is PRHDT and CDR2 is FYEKMQ (reference sequence). This CDR3 region has 10 residues.

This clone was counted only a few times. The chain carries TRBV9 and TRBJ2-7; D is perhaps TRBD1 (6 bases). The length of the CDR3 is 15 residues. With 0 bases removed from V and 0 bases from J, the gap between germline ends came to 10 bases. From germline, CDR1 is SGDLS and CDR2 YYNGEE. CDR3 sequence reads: CASSVGGGDSYEQYF. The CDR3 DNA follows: TGTGCCAGCAGCGTAGGAGGGGGAGACTCCTACGAGCAGTACTTC.

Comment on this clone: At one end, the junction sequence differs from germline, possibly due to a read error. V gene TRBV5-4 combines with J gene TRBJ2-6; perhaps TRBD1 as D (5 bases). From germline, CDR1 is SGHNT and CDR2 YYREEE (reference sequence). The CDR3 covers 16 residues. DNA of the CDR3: TGTGCCAGCACCTTGATAGGGGACTCTGGGGCCAACGTCCTGACTTTC. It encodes CASTLIGDSGANVLTF.

The CDR3: CASSQDRKGQGETQYF. In DNA, the CDR3 is TGCGCCAGCAGCCAAGATCGCAAGGGACAGGGCGAGACCCAGTACTTC. This chain links TRBV4-1 with TRBJ2-5; 9 bases fit TRBD1. The CDR3 is made up of 16 amino acids. The J segment lost 5 bases and the V segment lost 0 bases, leaving 7 bases of the junction unmatched. CDR1 and CDR2 from the germline V gene are MGHRA and YSYEKL.

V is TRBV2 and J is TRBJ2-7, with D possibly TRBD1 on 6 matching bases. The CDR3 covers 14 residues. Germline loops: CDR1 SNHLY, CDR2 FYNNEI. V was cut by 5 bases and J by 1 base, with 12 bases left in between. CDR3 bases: TGTGCCAGCAGTTCCCGGACAGCATCCTACGAGCAGTACTTC. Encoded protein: CASSSRTASYEQYF.